Presented here are 17 T cell receptor beta chains from one specimen sequenced in a study of shared clonotypes between healthy human individuals. Libraries were prepared by immunoSEQ multiplex PCR; TCRdb keeps only in-frame clonotypes and omits some of them. This repertoire shows 730,000 or so clones, about two thirds found once; its top ten account for about 2%. The sample consisted of memory CD4+ T cells sorted from blood. This sample's subset: CD45RA-negative fraction. Receptor source: a woman between 25 and 40 years old in good health.

The chain uses TRBV11-2 and TRBJ2-1, with 8 bases fitting TRBD2. J was trimmed by 8 bases and V by 3 bases; bases with no gene match: 9. Germline V lookup: CDR1 SGHAT, CDR2 FQNNGV. The CDR3 is 15 residues long. The CDR3 protein is CASSLKREGRYEQFF. DNA for the CDR3: TGTGCCAGCAGCTTGAAACGGGAGGGCCGCTATGAGCAGTTCTTC.

The count of this clone is one. The chain uses TRBV15 and TRBJ1-2, with 7 bases lining up with TRBD1. The V segment lost 0 bases and the J segment 7 bases; nucleotides outside the gene matches: 11. CDR1 is LNHNV, CDR2 YYDKDF, per germline (reference sequence). The length of the CDR3 is 16 residues. CDR3 loop: CATSRDRGAGRGGYTF. The CDR3, as DNA: TGTGCCACCAGCAGAGACAGGGGGGCCGGCCGTGGTGGCTACACCTTC.

In its sample, this clone was seen a few times. V gene TRBV2 combines with J gene TRBJ2-1; D possibly corresponds to TRBD2 (6 bases). The CDR3 sequence is 17 residues long. V was trimmed by 0 bases and J by 4 bases, leaving 16 bases between them. CDR1 and CDR2 (germline): SNHLY, FYNNEI. The CDR3 spells CASSEAGAGIYYNEQFF. The CDR3 DNA is TGTGCCAGCAGTGAAGCTGGCGCGGGGATCTATTACAATGAGCAGTTCTTC.

The CDR3 here is CAWRSGHHGDGYTF. The CDR3 region has the DNA TGTGCCTGGAGGTCGGGACACCACGGGGATGGCTACACCTTC. The V call is TRBV30, the J call TRBJ1-2, with D tentatively TRBD1 (6 bases). In germline, CDR1 is GTSNPN, CDR2 SVGIG (reference sequence). The CDR3 runs to 14 residues. V gave up 3 bases and J gave up 6 bases, with 17 bases separating them.

V gene TRBV5-1 combines with J gene TRBJ2-1; D is uncertain. The ends were cut back, 4 bases at V and 4 bases at J, with 15 bases in the middle. CDR1 and CDR2 from the germline V gene are SGHRS and YFSETQ. The CDR3 runs to 15 residues. The CDR3 DNA is TGCGCCAGCAGCGTCGAAGGAGTCCCGTACAATGAGCAGTTCTTC. This gives the protein CASSVEGVPYNEQFF. Full variable domain (remainder filled in from reference TRBV5-1 and TRBJ2-1): KAGVTQTPRYLIKTRGQQVTLSCSPISGHRSVSWYQQTPGQGLQFLFEYFSETQRNKGNFPGRFSGRQFSNSRSEMNVSTLELGDSALYLCASSVEGVPYNEQFFGPGTRLTVL.

The rearrangement joins TRBV28 to TRBJ1-4; D not resolved. The V end was cut by 5 bases, the J end by 3 bases, with 16 bases between. This CDR3 is built from 16 residues. The V gene's germline CDR1 is MDHEN and CDR2 SYDVKM. CDR3 protein: CASSTEVRMPNEKLFF. In DNA form, the CDR3 reads TGTGCCAGCAGTACCGAGGTGAGGATGCCTAATGAAAAACTGTTTTTT.

The CDR3 DNA sequence: TGTGCCAGCAGCTTGGCTGGGTCGAGGGATACGCAGTATTTT. Its protein product is CASSLAGSRDTQYF. This sequence joins TRBV5-4 and TRBJ2-3; D is ambiguous. Germline V gene data show CDR1 as SGHNT and CDR2 as YYREEE (reference sequence). CDR3 length: 14 amino acids. Trimming removed 0 bases from V and 6 bases from J, with 11 bases in between.

This clone was seen a few times. V is TRBV5-1 and J is TRBJ2-1; unclear D gene. V lost 5 bases and J 6 bases, leaving 6 bases between the germline ends. The CDR3 sequence is 11 residues long. CDR1 and CDR2 from the germline V gene are SGHRS and YFSETQ. CDR3 nucleotide sequence: TGCGCCAGCAGACAGAGCAATGAGCAGTTCTTC. Its protein product is CASRQSNEQFF. The complete variable domain, with remaining parts taken from reference TRBV5-1 and TRBJ2-1, reads KAGVTQTPRYLIKTRGQQVTLSCSPISGHRSVSWYQQTPGQGLQFLFEYFSETQRNKGNFPGRFSGRQFSNSRSEMNVSTLELGDSALYLCASRQSNEQFFGPGTRLTVL.

Ten or more counts support this clone. The chain has TRBV4-2 and TRBJ1-1, with D perhaps TRBD1 (6 bases). Germline lookup yields CDR1 LGHNA and CDR2 YNFKEQ. CDR3 size: 16 residues. V lost 0 bases and J 1 base, leaving 12 bases between the germline ends. Here the CDR3 reads CASSQDGGSKNTEAFF. CDR3 sequence (DNA): TGTGCCAGCAGCCAAGATGGGGGCAGCAAGAACACTGAAGCTTTCTTT.

The chain joins TRBV7-8 to TRBJ1-1, with D possibly being TRBD1 (5 bases). The CDR3 sequence is 14 residues long. Trimming took off 3 bases at V and 3 bases at J, with 11 bases between the two ends. Germline loops: CDR1 SGHVS, CDR2 FQNEAQ. CDR3 amino acids: CASSFTGWDTEAFF. The CDR3 nucleotides read TGTGCCAGCAGCTTCACAGGATGGGACACTGAAGCTTTCTTT.

The chain uses TRBV18 and TRBJ2-1, with unresolved D. The CDR3 covers 12 residues. Per germline, CDR1 KGHSH and CDR2 LQKENI. The V and J ends lost 2 bases and 10 bases respectively, with 9 bases between them. As DNA, the CDR3 is TGTGCCAGCTCACCAGGTGCGGAGGAGCAGTTCTTC. Protein: CASSPGAEEQFF.

The V gene is TRBV19, the J gene TRBJ2-5; TRBD1 matches 7 bases. The CDR3 has 13 residues. V lost 6 bases to trimming and J lost 4 bases; unmatched junction nucleotides: 5. Germline V CDR1 and CDR2: LNHDA, SQIVND (reference sequence). In nucleotides, the CDR3 is TGTGCCAGTAGAAACAGGGGTTCAGAGACCCAGTACTTC. Translation: CASRNRGSETQYF.

The J gene is TRBJ2-7, the V gene TRBV6-5, with 7 bases that match TRBD1. V was clipped by 7 bases and J by 6 bases; unmatched bases: 6. The CDR3 totals 12 residues. Looked up from germline, CDR1 is MNHEY and CDR2 is SVGAGI. The CDR3 is CASMTGRGEQYF. For the CDR3, the DNA is TGTGCCAGCATGACAGGGCGAGGCGAGCAGTACTTC.

The CDR3 sequence is CASSIGMGPPDEQYF. CDR3 nucleotide sequence: TGTGCCAGTAGTATCGGGATGGGCCCCCCCGACGAGCAGTACTTC. The V gene is TRBV19, the J gene TRBJ2-7, with D possibly matching TRBD2 (5 bases). The germline V gene encodes CDR1 LNHDA and CDR2 SQIVND (reference sequence). V was shortened by 3 bases and J by 5 bases, with 17 bases between the two germline ends. This CDR3 contains 15 residues.

The genes are TRBV2 and TRBJ2-5; 8 bases are shared with TRBD2. Germline trimming cut 7 bases from V and 4 bases from J; bases unmatched to any gene: 11. The CDR3 extends over 15 amino acids. The V gene's germline CDR1 is SNHLY and CDR2 FYNNEI. The CDR3 DNA reads as TGTGCCAGCAACCTACTAGCGGTCGGCTTAGAGACCCAGTACTTC. Protein product: CASNLLAVGLETQYF.

Many counts were recorded for this clone. CDR3 loop: CASSLGSSGEDTQYF. In DNA form, the CDR3 reads TGCGCCAGCAGCTTGGGCAGCTCTGGTGAAGATACGCAGTATTTT. The chain couples TRBV5-1 to TRBJ2-3, with D uncertain. With 0 bases removed from V and 5 bases from J, the gap between germline ends came to 13 bases. This CDR3 has 15 residues. Germline V gives CDR1 SGHRS, CDR2 YFSETQ.

The J gene is TRBJ2-7, the V gene TRBV4-1; possible D gene TRBD1, 6 bases. Germline V gene data show CDR1 as MGHRA and CDR2 as YSYEKL. Trimming left V 6 bases short and J 2 bases short, with 20 bases between. The CDR3 has 16 residues. CDR3 sequence: CASSSYSGQKAYEQYF. The CDR3 DNA follows: TGCGCCAGCAGTTCTTACAGTGGACAGAAAGCCTACGAGCAGTACTTC.